This is a list of T cell receptor beta chains from one sample in a study of beta chain features in type 1 diabetes. Profiling relied on immunoSEQ multiplex PCR, and the TCRdb table lists in-frame clones only, not all of them. Here the sample spans tens of thousands of clones, 30% to 40% being singletons. Sequencing was carried out using stem cell memory CD4+ T cells from blood. Receptors originate from a woman younger than 35 in good health. Each CDR3 is given without its conserved first and last residue. Each record gives: D gene, J gene, V gene, CDR3 protein. A D gene is named only where the DNA matches it firmly.

D: .
J: TRBJ1-3
V: TRBV14
CDR3: ASSQQIGSGNTIY

D: .
J: TRBJ1-1
V: TRBV10-3
CDR3: AIKGQDTEAF

D: TRBD1
J: TRBJ2-7
V: TRBV4-1
CDR3: ASSLSGQGAIEQY

D: .
J: TRBJ1-2
V: TRBV5-1
CDR3: ASSLERDIYGYT